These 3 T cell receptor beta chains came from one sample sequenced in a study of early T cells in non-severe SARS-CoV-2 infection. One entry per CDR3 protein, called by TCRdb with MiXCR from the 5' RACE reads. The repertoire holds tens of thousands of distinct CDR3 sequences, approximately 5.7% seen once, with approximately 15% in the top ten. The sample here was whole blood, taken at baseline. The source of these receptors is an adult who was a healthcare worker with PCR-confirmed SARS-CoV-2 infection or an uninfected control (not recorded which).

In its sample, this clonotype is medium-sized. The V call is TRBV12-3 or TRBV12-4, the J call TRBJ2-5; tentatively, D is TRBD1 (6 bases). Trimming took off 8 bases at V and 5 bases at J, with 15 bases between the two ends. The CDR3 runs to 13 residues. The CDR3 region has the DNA TGTGCCAGCCGACGACAGGCTTATGAGACCCAGTACTTC. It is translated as CASRRQAYETQYF.

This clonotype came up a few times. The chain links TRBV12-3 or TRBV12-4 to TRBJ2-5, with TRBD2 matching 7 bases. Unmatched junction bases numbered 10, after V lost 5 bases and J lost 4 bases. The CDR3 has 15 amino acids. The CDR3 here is CASSPRGGGRETQYF. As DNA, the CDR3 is TGTGCCAGCAGTCCACGCGGGGGAGGCAGAGAGACCCAGTACTTC.

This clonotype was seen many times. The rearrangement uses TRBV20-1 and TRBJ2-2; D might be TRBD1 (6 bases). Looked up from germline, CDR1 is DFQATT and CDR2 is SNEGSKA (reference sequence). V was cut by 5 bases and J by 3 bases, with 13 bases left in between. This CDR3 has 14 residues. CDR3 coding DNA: TGCAGTGCTCTGGGACACCTAGACACCGGGGAGCTGTTTTTT. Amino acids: CSALGHLDTGELFF.